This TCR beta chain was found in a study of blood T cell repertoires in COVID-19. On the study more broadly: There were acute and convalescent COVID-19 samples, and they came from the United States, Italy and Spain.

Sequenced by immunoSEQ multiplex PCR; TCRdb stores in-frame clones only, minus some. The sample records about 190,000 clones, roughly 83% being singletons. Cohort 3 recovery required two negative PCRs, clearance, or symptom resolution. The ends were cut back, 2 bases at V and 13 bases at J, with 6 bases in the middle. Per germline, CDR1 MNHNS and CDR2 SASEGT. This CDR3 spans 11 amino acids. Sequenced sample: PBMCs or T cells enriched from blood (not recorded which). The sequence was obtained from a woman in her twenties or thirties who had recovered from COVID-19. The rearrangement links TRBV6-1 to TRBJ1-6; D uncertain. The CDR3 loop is CASSEQDPLHF. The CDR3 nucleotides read TGTGCCAGCAGTGAACAGGATCCCCTCCACTTT.